What follows are 24 T cell receptor beta chains derived from one specimen sequenced in a study of blood T cell repertoires in COVID-19. Sequencing was performed with immunoSEQ multiplex PCR; in TCRdb, only in-frame clones are kept and a portion is missing. The data contain about 200,000 clones, about 79% of them singletons. Sequenced: peripheral blood. All receptors come from a human donor in a cohort sampled during active COVID-19.

J is TRBJ2-1 and V is TRBV21-1; the table assigns TRBD2, which was not confirmed against the DNA. TRBV21-1 represents a pseudogene. This CDR3 contains 16 residues. This chain's CDR3 is CASSKETSWVYNEQFF. The CDR3 nucleotides read TGTGCCAGCAGCAAAGAGACTAGCTGGGTTTACAATGAGCAGTTCTTC.

The chain combines TRBV27 with TRBJ2-7, with 7 bases aligning to TRBD1. The CDR3 has 16 residues. J lost 2 bases, V lost 5 bases, and 12 bases had no gene match. Germline CDR1 and CDR2: MNHEY and SMNVEV (reference sequence). This CDR3 reads CASSPSAGTEAYEQYF. CDR3 nucleotide sequence: TGTGCCAGCAGTCCATCGGCCGGGACAGAGGCCTACGAGCAGTACTTC.

V and J are TRBV10-2 and TRBJ2-1, with 15 bases identical to TRBD2. The CDR3 has 14 amino acids. Germline V gives CDR1 WSHSY, CDR2 SAAADI. V lost 5 bases to trimming and J lost 12 bases; unmatched junction nucleotides: 5. The CDR3 region has the DNA TGCGCCAGCAGTCCGGGACTAGCGGGAGGAGGGCAGTTCTTC. Encoded protein: CASSPGLAGGGQFF.

Only a few counts were recorded for this clone. V usage is TRBV3-1 (or the pseudogene TRBV3-2) and J usage is TRBJ1-5; 8 nucleotides line up with TRBD1. The CDR3 is 18 residues long. The germline V gene has CDR1 LGHDT and CDR2 YNNKEL (reference sequence). V lost 0 bases and J lost 0; bases outside the gene matches: 7. In DNA, the CDR3 is TGTGCCAGCAGCCAAGACTTGGGACAGGTCCATAGCAATCAGCCCCAGCATTTT. This translates into CASSQDLGQVHSNQPQHF.

The chain employs TRBV21-1 and TRBJ2-2; the D segment call TRBD1 is taken from the table without a DNA check. TRBV21-1 constitutes a pseudogene. The CDR3 extends over 18 amino acids. CDR3 sequence: CASSKGEQGTVNTGELFF. The CDR3 coding sequence is TGTGCCAGCAGCAAAGGGGAACAGGGGACCGTGAACACCGGGGAGCTGTTTTTT.

The chain employs TRBV5-6 and TRBJ1-2; D is unclear. Trimming stripped 4 bases from V and 2 bases from J, with 12 bases between. Germline V gene sequence: CDR1 SGHDT, CDR2 YYEEEE. CDR3 length: 14 residues. CDR3 residues: CASSRNRENYGYTF. The CDR3 region has the DNA TGTGCCAGCAGCCGAAATCGGGAGAACTATGGCTACACCTTC.

The genes are TRBV25-1 and TRBJ2-7, with 7 positions matching TRBD1. Trimming took 8 bases from V and 3 from J; bases not matched to a gene: 7. The CDR3 has 13 amino acids. Per germline, CDR1 MGHDK and CDR2 SYGVNS. The CDR3 is CASGQVGYYEQYF. The CDR3 DNA reads as TGTGCCAGCGGACAGGTGGGGTACTACGAGCAGTACTTC.

CDR3 bases: TGTGCCAGCAGTGAGGGGGGGGCCTACGAGCAGTACTTC. It specifies CASSEGGAYEQYF. The genes are TRBV6-1 and TRBJ2-7, with 7 bases fitting TRBD2. CDR3 length: 13 amino acids. The germline gives CDR1 MNHNS, CDR2 SASEGT. V shed 3 bases, J shed 2 bases, and the junction held 1 base outside the gene matches.

This chain uses TRBV7-6 with TRBJ2-7; tentative D call: TRBD2 (6 bases). Trimming pared 3 bases from V and 1 base from J, leaving 19 bases between. From germline, CDR1 is SGHVS and CDR2 FNYEAQ. The CDR3 is 17 amino acids. The CDR3 region has the DNA TGTGCCAGCAGCTTGGCCCCTCCGGGGGAGGTATCCTACGAGCAGTACTTC. This encodes CASSLAPPGEVSYEQYF.

The rearrangement joins TRBV7-9 to TRBJ2-7; 11 bases agree with TRBD2. Germline CDR1 is SEHNR and CDR2 is FQNEAQ (reference sequence). V shed 5 bases and J 2 bases; nucleotides not matched to a gene: 5. This CDR3 contains 15 residues. The CDR3 here is CASSETSGNPYEQYF. CDR3 coding DNA: TGTGCCAGCAGCGAGACTAGCGGGAACCCCTACGAGCAGTACTTC.

The chain recombines TRBV5-4 with TRBJ2-2; TRBD2 matches 7 bases. The V gene's germline CDR1 is SGHNT and CDR2 YYREEE (reference sequence). The CDR3 consists of 13 residues. Trimming at V came to 5 bases and at J to 4 bases, leaving 2 bases not matched to a gene. The CDR3 coding sequence is TGTGCCAGCAGGCCGGGGGGCACCGGGGAGCTGTTTTTT. Translating it yields CASRPGGTGELFF.

This clone was picked up one time. The rearrangement links TRBV28 to TRBJ2-7, with 14 bases fitting TRBD2. The CDR3 is 16 amino acids. Germline CDR1 is MDHEN and CDR2 is SYDVKM. With V trimmed by 6 bases and J by 8 bases, 12 bases remained unmatched. CDR3 DNA: TGTGCCAGCAGACGAGGGACTAGCGGGAGAGAGTCCCAGCAGTACTTC. This codes for CASRRGTSGRESQQYF.

V usage is TRBV5-1 and J usage is TRBJ2-3; D remains ambiguous. The CDR3 consists of 13 residues. Trimming took off 0 bases at V and 4 bases at J, with 6 bases between the two ends. Germline CDR1 reads SGHRS; CDR2 reads YFSETQ. CDR3 DNA: TGCGCCAGCAGCTTGGGCGCCCCAGATACGCAGTATTTT. Translation: CASSLGAPDTQYF.

V and J are TRBV27 and TRBJ2-3; no clear D gene. The CDR3 is 13 amino acids. Trimming stripped 0 bases from V and 5 bases from J, with 6 bases between. Germline-derived CDR1 and CDR2 are MNHEY and SMNVEV (reference sequence). This CDR3 reads CASSLSPLDTQYF. In DNA form, the CDR3 reads TGTGCCAGCAGTTTATCCCCCTTAGATACGCAGTATTTT.

The chain combines TRBV7-9 with TRBJ2-4; 9 positions agree with TRBD1. This CDR3 has 12 residues. The J segment lost 7 bases and the V segment lost 7 bases, leaving 2 bases of the junction unmatched. Per germline, CDR1 SEHNR and CDR2 FQNEAQ (reference sequence). The CDR3 is CASTGQGNIQYF. The CDR3 coding sequence is TGTGCCAGCACCGGACAGGGGAACATTCAGTACTTC.

The J gene is TRBJ2-5, the V gene TRBV4-1; tentatively, D is TRBD2 (7 bases). Germline loops: CDR1 MGHRA, CDR2 YSYEKL. Trimming cost V 0 bases and J 2 bases, with 16 bases left between them. The CDR3 loop spans 17 amino acids. CDR3 in amino acids: CASSQDGGGAPQETQYF. DNA for the CDR3: TGCGCCAGCAGCCAAGATGGCGGGGGCGCTCCACAAGAGACCCAGTACTTC.

V is TRBV28 and J is TRBJ1-1, with 7 bases identical to TRBD1. V was pared by 5 bases and J by 7 bases, with 13 bases of the junction left unmatched. This CDR3 region has 15 residues. Germline V lookup: CDR1 MDHEN, CDR2 SYDVKM. CDR3 bases: TGTGCCAGCAGTCGCCACCAGACAGGGCGCGGTGAAGCTTTCTTT. Amino acid sequence: CASSRHQTGRGEAFF.

This clone was seen only a few times. This chain links TRBV13 with TRBJ2-2, with 10 bases identical to TRBD2. The V gene's germline CDR1 is PRHDT and CDR2 FYEKMQ (reference sequence). J gave up 3 bases and V 7 bases, and 8 bases lay outside the gene matches. The CDR3 has 16 amino acids. CDR3 region: CASIDTGTSDTGELFF. In DNA form, the CDR3 reads TGTGCCAGCATCGACACCGGGACTAGCGACACCGGGGAGCTGTTTTTT. The full variable domain, completed using reference TRBV13 and TRBJ2-2, is AAGVIQSPRHLIKEKRETATLKCYPIPRHDTVYWYQQGPGQDPQFLISFYEKMQSDKGSIPDRFSAQQFSDYHSELNMSSLELGDSALYFCASIDTGTSDTGELFFGEGSRLTVL.

V gene TRBV18 combines with J gene TRBJ2-2, with TRBD1 matching over 8 bases. CDR3 length: 15 residues. The junction had 6 bases not matched to a gene; V was cut back by 2 bases and J by 7 bases. Germline CDR1 KGHSH, CDR2 LQKENI. CDR3 coding DNA: TGTGCCAGCTCACCAACGCAGGGGGCTGTCGGGGAGCTGTTTTTT. Translated, it gives CASSPTQGAVGELFF.

The J gene is TRBJ2-7, the V gene TRBV10-3; D might be TRBD1 (6 bases). Looked up from germline, CDR1 is ENHRY and CDR2 is SYGVKD. CDR3 length: 14 amino acids. V was pared by 2 bases and J by 2 bases, with 10 bases between. The CDR3 bases are TGTGCCATCAGTGAGGGGACACCGACCTACGAGCAGTACTTC. This translates into CAISEGTPTYEQYF.

The CDR3 DNA sequence: TGTGCCAGTAGTATCGGCTCCTACAATGAGCAGTTCTTC. Encoded protein: CASSIGSYNEQFF. This chain joins TRBV19 and TRBJ2-1; D gene unclear. CDR1 LNHDA and CDR2 SQIVND come from the germline V gene (reference sequence). The germline V and J ends were trimmed by 3 bases and 0 bases, with 3 bases remaining between them. This CDR3 comprises 13 residues. Filled out from reference TRBV19 and TRBJ2-1, the complete variable domain reads DGGITQSPKYLFRKEGQNVTLSCEQNLNHDAMYWYRQDPGQGLRLIYYSQIVNDFQKGDIAEGYSVSREKKESFPLTVTSAQKNPTAFYLCASSIGSYNEQFFGPGTRLTVL.

This chain connects TRBV6-5 to TRBJ1-3; possible D gene TRBD1, 5 bases. Germline assignment: CDR1 MNHEY and CDR2 SVGAGI. V lost 6 bases and J lost 1, with 10 bases in between. This CDR3 comprises 14 residues. The CDR3 bases are TGTGCCAGCAGCAATCGGGGGTCTGGAAACACCATATATTTT. Translating it yields CASSNRGSGNTIYF.

The V call is TRBV7-2, the J call TRBJ2-5, with a weak D call TRBD2 (7 bases). Germline CDR1 is SGHTA and CDR2 is FQGNSA. This CDR3 has 18 amino acids. The V end was cut by 4 bases, the J end by 1 base, with 22 bases between. Here the CDR3 reads CASSSPPSGGRSQETQYF. CDR3 DNA: TGTGCCAGCAGCTCCCCACCCTCGGGGGGCAGATCCCAAGAGACCCAGTACTTC.

This sequence joins TRBV3-1 (or the pseudogene TRBV3-2) and TRBJ2-7, with 7 nucleotides matching TRBD2. J was trimmed by 2 bases and V by 7 bases; bases with no gene match: 11. Looked up from germline, CDR1 is LGHDT and CDR2 is YNNKEL (reference sequence). The CDR3 spans 15 residues. The chain's CDR3 is CASMRQWGGPYEQYF. The CDR3 nucleotides read TGTGCCAGCATGCGGCAATGGGGAGGGCCCTACGAGCAGTACTTC.